Given below is one TCR beta chain in context. Methods used by the authors: It was from reference gene primer amplification that nucleated cell counts were estimated. TCRdb keeps only in-frame clones here, not all; method: immunoSEQ multiplex PCR. V and J calls and clone size come straight from that table; D and trimming were deduced from the DNA. The top ten clones hold about 13% of a sample with 50,000 to 60,000 clones, around 85% of them seen once. The CDR3 is 16 amino acids. Germline loops: CDR1 DFQATT, CDR2 SNEGSKA (reference sequence). The junction had 4 bases not matched to a gene; V was cut back by 3 bases and J by 0 bases. The data stem from a study of blood T cell repertoires in COVID-19. Across the whole study: Sites across the United States, Italy and Spain contributed samples from acute and convalescent COVID-19. PBMCs, B-cell-depleted T cells, or T cells were the source of the cDNA or gDNA that made up the material.

The source material was peripheral blood. The gene calls are TRBV20-1 and TRBJ2-1, with 11 bases matching TRBD2. This sequence originates from a human donor in a cohort sampled during active COVID-19. CDR3 sequence: CSASGLAGRSYNEQFF. The CDR3 DNA reads TGCAGTGCTAGTGGACTAGCGGGCCGCTCCTACAATGAGCAGTTCTTC.